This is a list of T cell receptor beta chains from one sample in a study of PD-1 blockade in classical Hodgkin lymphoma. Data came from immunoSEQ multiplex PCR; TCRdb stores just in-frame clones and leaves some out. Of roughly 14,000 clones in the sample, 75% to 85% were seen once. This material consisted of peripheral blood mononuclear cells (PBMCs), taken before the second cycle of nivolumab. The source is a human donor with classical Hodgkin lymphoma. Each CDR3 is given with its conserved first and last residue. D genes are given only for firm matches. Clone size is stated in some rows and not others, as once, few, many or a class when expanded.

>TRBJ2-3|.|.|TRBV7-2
CASSLGADTQYF
TGTGCCAGCAGCTTAGGTGCAGATACGCAGTATTTT
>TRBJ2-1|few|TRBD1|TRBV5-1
CASSLVQGTGEQFF
TGCGCCAGCAGCTTGGTACAGGGGACGGGCGAGCAGTTCTTC
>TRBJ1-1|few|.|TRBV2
CAGHRDYTEAFF
TGTGCCGGCCACCGGGATTACACTGAAGCTTTCTTT
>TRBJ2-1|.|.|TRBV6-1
CASSEVGTLNNEQFF
TGTGCCAGCAGTGAAGTGGGCACCCTAAATAATGAGCAGTTCTTC
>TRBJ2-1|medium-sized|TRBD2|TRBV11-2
CASSLLGLVYNEQFF
TGTGCCAGCAGCTTATTGGGACTAGTGTATAATGAGCAGTTCTTC
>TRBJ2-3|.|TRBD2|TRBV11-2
CASSFGLAASTDTQYF
TGTGCCAGCAGCTTCGGACTAGCGGCTAGCACAGATACGCAGTATTTT
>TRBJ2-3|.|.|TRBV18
CASSPRLSTDTQYF
TGTGCCAGCTCACCACGCCTTAGCACAGATACGCAGTATTTT
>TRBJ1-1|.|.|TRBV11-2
CASRKPRGSNTEAFF
TGTGCCAGCAGGAAACCGCGGGGAAGTAACACTGAAGCTTTCTTT
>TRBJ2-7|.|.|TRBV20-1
CSAREGYEQYF
TGCAGTGCTAGAGAGGGCTACGAGCAGTACTTC
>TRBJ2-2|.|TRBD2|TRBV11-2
CASNPGLASTGELFF
TGTGCCAGCAATCCGGGACTAGCCAGTACCGGGGAGCTGTTTTTT
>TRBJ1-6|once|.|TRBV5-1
CASSVTGGLDNSPLHF
TGCGCCAGCAGCGTGACGGGGGGGTTAGATAATTCACCCCTCCACTTT
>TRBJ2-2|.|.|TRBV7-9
CASSLRQAVVNTGELFF
TGTGCCAGCAGCTTACGGCAGGCCGTTGTTAACACCGGGGAGCTGTTTTTT
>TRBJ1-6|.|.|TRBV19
CATQRDSSSYNSPLHF
TGTGCCACCCAGAGGGACTCAAGCTCCTATAATTCACCCCTCCACTTT
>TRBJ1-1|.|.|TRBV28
CASSFPPTNTEAFF
TGTGCCAGCAGTTTTCCGCCGACGAACACTGAAGCTTTCTTT
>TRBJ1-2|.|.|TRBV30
CAWSVTGWGGYGYTF
TGTGCCTGGAGTGTAACGGGGTGGGGCGGCTATGGCTACACCTTC
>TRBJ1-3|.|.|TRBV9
CASSVGWGAGNTIYF
TGTGCCAGCAGCGTAGGCTGGGGAGCTGGAAACACCATATATTTT
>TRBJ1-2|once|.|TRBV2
CATGPGIHGYTF
TGTGCCACTGGGCCGGGGATACATGGCTACACCTTC
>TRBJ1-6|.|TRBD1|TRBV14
CASSLRQGSSPLHF
TGTGCCAGCAGCCTACGACAGGGAAGTTCACCCCTCCACTTT
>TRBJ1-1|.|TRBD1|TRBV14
CASSRQGVEAFF
TGTGCCAGCAGCCGACAGGGCGTTGAAGCTTTCTTT
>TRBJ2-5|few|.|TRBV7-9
CASSSVETQYF
TGTGCCAGCAGCTCTGTTGAGACCCAGTACTTC
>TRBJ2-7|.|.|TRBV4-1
CASSPGQAYEQYF
TGCGCCAGCAGCCCGGGACAAGCCTACGAGCAGTACTTC
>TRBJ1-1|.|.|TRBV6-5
CASRTPGAVNTEAFF
TGTGCCAGCCGGACCCCAGGGGCTGTGAACACTGAAGCTTTCTTT
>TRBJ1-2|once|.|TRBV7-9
CASSLRGRAYGYTF
TGTGCCAGCAGCTTGCGGGGGCGCGCCTATGGCTACACCTTC
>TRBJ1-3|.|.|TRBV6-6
CASTRRGTGNTIYF
TGTGCCAGCACACGGAGAGGGACAGGAAACACCATATATTTT
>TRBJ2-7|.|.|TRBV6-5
CASGGTPYEQYF
TGTGCCAGCGGGGGGACACCCTACGAGCAGTACTTC
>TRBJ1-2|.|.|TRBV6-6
CASSYSTWNYGYTF
TGTGCCAGCAGTTACTCAACGTGGAACTATGGCTACACCTTC
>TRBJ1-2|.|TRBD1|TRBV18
CASSPLPGTGGRGYTF
TGTGCCAGCTCACCACTCCCCGGGACAGGGGGTCGTGGCTACACCTTC